This TCR beta chain was found in a study of T cells in Graves' hyperthyroidism and ophthalmopathy. If no ophthalmopathy progression occurred within 18 months, Graves' hyperthyroidism was stable. Lactation, pregnancy, other autoimmune disease or uncontrolled infection excluded patients. The CDR3 has 18 residues. Germline assignment: CDR1 LNHNV and CDR2 YYDKDF (reference sequence). RNA transcripts served as the template for amplifying TCR beta CDR3 regions. HTBI primers were used for first-round RT-PCR of the TCR CDR3. TCRdb reprocessed the multiplex PCR reads with MiXCR, giving one entry per CDR3 protein. The sample comprises fewer than 650,000 distinct CDR3 sequences, 13% to 15% of which are singletons, and about 14% rests with the top ten. Details on this clonotype: This clone may be a read error of a much larger clone one base away.

V is TRBV15 and J is TRBJ2-6, with 8 bases identical to TRBD1. This TCR was sampled from a middle-aged woman with Graves' hyperthyroidism. The sample comprised blood. The CDR3 bases are TGTGACACCAGCTACCCCCCATTCAGGGGGCCCGGGGCCAACGTCCTGACTTTC. It codes for CDTSYPPFRGPGANVLTF.